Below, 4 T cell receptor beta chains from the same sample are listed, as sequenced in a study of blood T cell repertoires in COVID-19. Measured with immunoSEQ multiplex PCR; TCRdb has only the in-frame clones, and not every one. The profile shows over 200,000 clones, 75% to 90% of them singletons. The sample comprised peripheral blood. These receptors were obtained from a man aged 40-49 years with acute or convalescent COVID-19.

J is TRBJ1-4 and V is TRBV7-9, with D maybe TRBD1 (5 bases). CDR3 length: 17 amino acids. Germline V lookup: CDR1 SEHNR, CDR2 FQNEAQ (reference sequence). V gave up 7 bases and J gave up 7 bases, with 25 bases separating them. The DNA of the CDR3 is TGTGCCAGCAACCGCTTGGGGACTCAGGAGGGTCGTGAAAAACTGTTTTTT. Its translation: CASNRLGTQEGREKLFF.

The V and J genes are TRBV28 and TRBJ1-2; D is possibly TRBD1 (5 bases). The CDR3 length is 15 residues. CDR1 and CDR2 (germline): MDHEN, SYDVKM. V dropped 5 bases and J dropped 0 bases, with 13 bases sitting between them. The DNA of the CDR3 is TGTGCCAGCAGTCCTTCTGGAGGGGCTAACTATGGCTACACCTTC. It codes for CASSPSGGANYGYTF.

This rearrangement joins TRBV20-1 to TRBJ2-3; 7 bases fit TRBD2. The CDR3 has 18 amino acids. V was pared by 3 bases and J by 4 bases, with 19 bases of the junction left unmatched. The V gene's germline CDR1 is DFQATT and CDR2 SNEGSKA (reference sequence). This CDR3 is CSASGGRVGGSLADTQYF. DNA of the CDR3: TGCAGTGCTAGTGGAGGGAGGGTAGGCGGGAGCCTCGCAGATACGCAGTATTTT.

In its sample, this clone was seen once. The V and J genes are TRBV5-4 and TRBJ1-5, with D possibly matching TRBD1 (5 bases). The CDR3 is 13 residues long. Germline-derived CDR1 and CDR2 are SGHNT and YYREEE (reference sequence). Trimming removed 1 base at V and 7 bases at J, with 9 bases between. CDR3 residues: CASSLTGGQPQHF. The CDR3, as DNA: TGTGCCAGCAGCTTGACAGGCGGCCAGCCCCAGCATTTT.